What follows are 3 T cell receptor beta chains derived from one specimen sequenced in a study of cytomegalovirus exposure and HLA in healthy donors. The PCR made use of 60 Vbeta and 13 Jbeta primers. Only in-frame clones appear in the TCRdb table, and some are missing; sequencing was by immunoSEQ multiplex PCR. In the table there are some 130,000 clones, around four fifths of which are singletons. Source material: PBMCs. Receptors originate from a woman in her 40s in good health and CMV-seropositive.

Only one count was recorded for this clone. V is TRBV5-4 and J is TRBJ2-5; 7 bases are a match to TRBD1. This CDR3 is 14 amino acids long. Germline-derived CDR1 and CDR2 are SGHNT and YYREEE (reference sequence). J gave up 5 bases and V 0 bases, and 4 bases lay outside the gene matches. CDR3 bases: TGTGCCAGCAGCTTGGCCGACAGGGAGGAGACCCAGTACTTC. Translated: CASSLADREETQYF.

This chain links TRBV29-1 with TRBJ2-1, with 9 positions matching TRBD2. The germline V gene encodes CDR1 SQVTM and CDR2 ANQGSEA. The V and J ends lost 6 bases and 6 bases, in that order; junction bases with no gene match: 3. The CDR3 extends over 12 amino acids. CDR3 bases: TGCAGCGTACCGGGACTAGCCAATGAGCAGTTCTTC. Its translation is CSVPGLANEQFF.

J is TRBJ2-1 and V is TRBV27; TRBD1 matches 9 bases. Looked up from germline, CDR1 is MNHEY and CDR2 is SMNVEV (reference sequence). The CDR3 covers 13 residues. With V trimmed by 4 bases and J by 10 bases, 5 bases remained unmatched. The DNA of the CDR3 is TGTGCCAGCAGTTCGGGACAGGGAGGCGAGCAGTTCTTC. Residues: CASSSGQGGEQFF.